The source of this T cell receptor (beta chain) is a study of blood T cell repertoires in COVID-19. Profiling relied on immunoSEQ multiplex PCR, and the TCRdb table lists in-frame clones only, not all of them. The sample has about 180,000 clones, approximately 85% seen once. The ends lost 5 bases at V and 6 bases at J; junction bases unmatched: 8. CDR3 length equals 14 residues. The germline V gene has CDR1 SGHTA and CDR2 FQGNSA. This rearrangement joins TRBV7-2 to TRBJ2-7; TRBD2 agrees at 9 bases. Sequencing was carried out using peripheral blood. The origin of this receptor is a woman older than 75 with acute or convalescent COVID-19. CDR3 region: CASSPLAGPGEQYF. CDR3 bases: TGTGCCAGCAGCCCGCTAGCGGGGCCCGGCGAGCAGTACTTC. Based on the CDR3 plus reference TRBV7-2 and TRBJ2-7, the full variable domain is GAGVSQSPSNKVTEKGKDVELRCDPISGHTALYWYRQSLGQGLEFLIYFQGNSAPDKSGLPSDRFSAERTGGSVSTLTIQRTQQEDSAVYLCASSPLAGPGEQYFGPGTRLTVT.